This T cell receptor beta chain was obtained from a study of shared clonotypes between healthy human individuals. The CDR3 has 12 amino acids. Germline V gene lookup returns CDR1 MDHEN and CDR2 SYDVKM. The ends were cut back, 6 bases at V and 6 bases at J, with 11 bases in the middle. TCRdb's table, derived via immunoSEQ multiplex PCR, lists solely in-frame clones and lacks some. The data contain fewer than 700,000 clones, about 80% of them singletons. Material for sequencing was PBMCs. The TCR originated in a woman in her thirties or forties in good health. Some clones in this sample may be carry-over from other donors' samples. V usage is TRBV28 and J usage is TRBJ1-2; possibly TRBD1 for D (6 bases). The CDR3 reads CASSGQYHGYTF. DNA for the CDR3: TGTGCCAGCAGCGGACAGTACCATGGCTACACCTTC.